What follows is one TCR beta chain and its context. Its antigen is unknown. No base quality information exists; no much larger clone differs at one position. Looking up the germline V gene yields CDR1 LGHNA and CDR2 YNFKEQ. After removal of 2 bases from V and 0 bases from J, the junction retains 4 bases not matched to a gene. From the cysteine through the phenylalanine, the CDR3 covers 16 amino acids. This entry keeps only the CDR3 DNA: 48 bases, framed from base 1. The sample comes from a study of T cell responses to AZD1222 COVID-19 vaccine (dated by TCRdb to the early 2020s). Concerning the study at large: Because spike-specific TCR depth and breadth did not differ between the two schedules, AZD1222 recipients who got a second dose at roughly 4 weeks were pooled with those who got a second dose at roughly 12 weeks. A total of 230 to 250 trial participants underwent TCR sequencing, of whom 207 received two doses of AZD1222 and around 26 received two doses of the MenACWY control vaccine. Trial participants were enrolled into age subgroups of 18-55, 56-69 and 70-plus years, which contained roughly 140, 27 and 60 TCR-sequenced participants, respectively.

Paper-wide results and their limitations: Because no day 14 peak-response samples were available, the repertoires could be characterized only after the peak T cell response. Participants were mostly white British, with more females than males. The authors suggested clonal diversity may have been underestimated. After two AZD1222 doses, both the breadth and the depth of spike-specific TCRs were significantly higher than at day 0 and than in MenACWY recipients. Only six AZD1222 recipients were SARS-CoV-2 seropositive at baseline, limiting conclusions about previously exposed vaccinees. CD4 TCRs associated with the vaccine covered the entire spike protein, and the dominant responses were in regions 160-218 and 743-854. In the small 56-69-year group, the increase in depth fell short of significance, most likely because of low power. Nearly half of unique spike-specific TCRs reportedly recognized epitopes outside regions mutated in the B.1.351 and B.1.1.7 variants.

The CDR3 regions of human TCRbeta chains were analyzed by immunosequencing. On the authors' methods: TCRs in the repertoires were compared against a reference library of SARS-CoV-2-specific TCRs that had been generated with the MIRA antigen-specificity platform. Breadth meant the fraction of unique TCRs that were SARS-CoV-2-associated, whereas depth meant the fraction of total T cells that were SARS-CoV-2-associated. Using the MIRA data, each spike-specific TCR was assigned both to the spike region to which the TCR was reactive and to a CD4 or CD8 class. Log10-transformed breadth and depth values were compared by one-way ANOVA with Sidak's multiple comparisons tests. This immuneACCESS table, as held by TCRdb, lists in-frame sequences with V and J called but not all clones. Of the missing ones, under half trace to an unresolved V gene in checked studies; the others have no known cause. V, J and clone size reflect that table, while D and trimming were determined from the DNA. A total of roughly 120,000 clones appear in this sample, 70% to 90% of them only once. Under 3.5% of the sample is taken by the ten largest.

The time point label corresponds to: baseline before first vaccination. Vaccinee samples came from UK trials COV001 and COV002, including a single-blind randomized controlled phase 2/3 trial of AZD1222 (ChAdOx1 nCoV-19) in healthy adults. For TCRbeta chain sequencing, PBMC samples were collected from trial participants at day 0 and at day 28 after the second dose. This TCR was recovered from an adult in good health. The source material was peripheral blood, sampled on day 0 of AZD1222 vaccination. Here the chain combines TRBV4-2 and TRBJ2-1; a stretch of 7 junction bases matches TRBD2. The CDR3 in this case is CASSQTSSGSYNEQFF. The nucleotide sequence reads as follows: TGTGCCAGCAGCCAAACCTCTAGCGGCTCCTACAATGAGCAGTTCTTC.